This section outlines one TCR beta chain sequence together with its context. What it binds is not known. In the study's own analysis: Per sample, the median was around 96,000 TCRs, with values from approximately 25,000 to 650,000. TCRdb reprocessed the RACE reads with MiXCR, giving one entry per CDR3 protein. It is TCRdb's table, rather than the study itself, that gives the V and J calls and clone size. The data show about 110,000 distinct CDR3 sequences, 11% seen once. The germline CDR1 and CDR2 sequences are LGHNA and YSLEER. Trimming shortened V by 3 bases and J by 5 bases, and 10 bases separated the two germline ends. CDR3 length equals 14 residues. The sample belongs to a study of human T cells and chemical hapten exposure. As for the study in general: 0.01% DPC was applied to the upper back in patch tests, which were read at 6 days. The study's findings and limits: A positive correlation with patch test score was shown by PT1 expanded TCR counts.

The time point denotes: patch test 1, 2 weeks after DPC sensitization. Specified treatment: therapeutic diphenylcyclopropenone sensitization with weekly scalp DPC. The clonotype originates from a woman in her 40s with alopecia areata. Some clones in this sample may be carry-over from other donors' samples. The sample here was whole blood, taken in connection with sensitization to the hapten diphenylcyclopropenone (DPC). The rearrangement uses TRBV4-3 and TRBJ2-2; TRBD1 is a possible D gene (6 bases). CDR3 nucleotides: TGCGCCAGCAGCCACCCCGGGACAACCGGGGAGCTGTTTTTT. The encoded protein is CASSHPGTTGELFF.